One and the same sample provided the 31 T cell receptor beta chains below, sequenced in a study of T cell responses to AZD1222 COVID-19 vaccine. TCRdb's copy holds only in-frame clones and misses some; the assay was immunoSEQ multiplex PCR. Of roughly 120,000 clones listed, 85% to 95% are singletons. The sample in question was peripheral blood, obtained 28 days after the second AZD1222 dose. The receptors shown here come from an adult who received the AZD1222 COVID-19 vaccine.

The table lists this clone with a count of one. V and J are TRBV5-1 and TRBJ2-3; the match to TRBD2 covers 7 bases. The V and J ends lost 4 bases and 10 bases, in that order; junction bases with no gene match: 6. Germline V gene sequence: CDR1 SGHRS, CDR2 YFSETQ. This CDR3 has 12 amino acids. CDR3 loop: CASSRPGGAQYF. CDR3 coding DNA: TGCGCCAGCAGCCGGCCGGGGGGTGCGCAGTATTTT.

This sequence joins TRBV9 and TRBJ1-4, with 10 bases lining up with TRBD1. There are 16 residues in the CDR3. CDR1 and CDR2 from the germline V gene are SGDLS and YYNGEE. The V gene end was trimmed by 4 bases and the J gene end by 0 bases; junction bases not matched to a gene: 3. The CDR3 spells CASSTGTGATNEKLFF. CDR3 sequence (DNA): TGTGCCAGCAGCACGGGGACAGGGGCAACTAATGAAAAACTGTTTTTT. The complete variable domain, with remaining parts taken from reference TRBV9 and TRBJ1-4, reads DSGVTQTPKHLITATGQRVTLRCSPRSGDLSVYWYQQSLDQGLQFLIQYYNGEERAKGNILERFSAQQFPDLHSELNLSSLELGDSALYFCASSTGTGATNEKLFFGSGTQLSVL.

In this sample, this clone turned up once. This chain uses TRBV4-3 with TRBJ2-7, with 12 positions matching TRBD2. The V gene end was trimmed by 4 bases and the J gene end by 2 bases; junction bases not matched to a gene: 6. The length of the CDR3 is 16 residues. The V gene's germline CDR1 is LGHNA and CDR2 YSLEER. The DNA for the CDR3 is TGCGCCAGCAGCCGGGGACTAGCGGGCGGAGCCTACGAGCAGTACTTC. Its translation: CASSRGLAGGAYEQYF.

CDR3 loop: CASSPHAGTEDTEAFF. CDR3 sequence (DNA): TGCGCCAGCAGCCCTCACGCCGGGACAGAGGACACTGAAGCTTTCTTT. The chain couples TRBV4-1 to TRBJ1-1; TRBD1 aligns across 7 bases. V shed 4 bases and J 3 bases; nucleotides not matched to a gene: 11. The CDR3 has 16 residues. Germline V gene data show CDR1 as MGHRA and CDR2 as YSYEKL.

J is TRBJ2-1 and V is TRBV19; TRBD2 agrees at 8 bases. CDR1 LNHDA and CDR2 SQIVND come from the germline V gene (reference sequence). This CDR3 comprises 15 residues. Trimming took 2 bases from V and 1 from J; bases not matched to a gene: 1. CDR3 loop: CASSIRGGSYNEQFF. The CDR3 region has the DNA TGTGCCAGTAGTATACGCGGGGGGTCCTACAATGAGCAGTTCTTC. The whole variable domain, filled in from reference TRBV19 and TRBJ2-1, reads DGGITQSPKYLFRKEGQNVTLSCEQNLNHDAMYWYRQDPGQGLRLIYYSQIVNDFQKGDIAEGYSVSREKKESFPLTVTSAQKNPTAFYLCASSIRGGSYNEQFFGPGTRLTVL.

This chain links TRBV6-2 or TRBV6-3 with TRBJ2-5, with D possibly matching TRBD2 (6 bases). In germline, CDR1 is MNHEY, CDR2 SVGEGT. There are 17 residues in the CDR3. The ends were cut back, 0 bases at V and 1 base at J, with 15 bases in the middle. CDR3 region: CASSYSSRLDRQETQYF. CDR3 nucleotides: TGTGCCAGCAGTTACTCGAGTCGACTAGACCGCCAAGAGACCCAGTACTTC.

This chain joins TRBV6-6 and TRBJ1-5, with D unresolved. The germline CDR1 and CDR2 sequences are MNHNY and SVGAGI (reference sequence). This CDR3 has 13 amino acids. The V gene lost 7 bases and the J gene lost 7 bases, with 14 bases spanning the gap. As DNA, the CDR3 is TGTGCCAGCACACCCGGGTTGGGGCAGCCCCAGCATTTT. Amino acid sequence: CASTPGLGQPQHF.

This clone was found once. The rearrangement links TRBV7-2 to TRBJ1-3; D ambiguous. The V gene lost 0 bases and the J gene lost 0 bases, with 12 bases spanning the gap. The CDR3 loop spans 17 amino acids. Germline V lookup: CDR1 SGHTA, CDR2 FQGNSA. CDR3 nucleotide sequence: TGTGCCAGCAGCTTAGCGAGGACGATCGTCTCTGGAAACACCATATATTTT. It translates to CASSLARTIVSGNTIYF. The full variable domain, its missing parts supplied by reference TRBV7-2 and TRBJ1-3, is GAGVSQSPSNKVTEKGKDVELRCDPISGHTALYWYRQSLGQGLEFLIYFQGNSAPDKSGLPSDRFSAERTGGSVSTLTIQRTQQEDSAVYLCASSLARTIVSGNTIYFGEGSWLTVV.

The rearrangement links TRBV7-8 to TRBJ2-7; D unresolved. CDR3 length equals 20 residues. Trimming cost V 2 bases and J 2 bases, with 28 bases left between them. Germline CDR1 is SGHVS and CDR2 is FQNEAQ. CDR3 amino acids: CASSLPFGYSKAQSTYEQYF. In nucleotides, the CDR3 is TGTGCCAGCAGCTTACCGTTTGGGTATTCGAAGGCGCAGTCAACCTACGAGCAGTACTTC. Combining the CDR3 with reference TRBV7-8 and TRBJ2-7 gives the whole variable domain GAGVSQSPRYKVAKRGQDVALRCDPISGHVSLFWYQQALGQGPEFLTYFQNEAQLDKSGLPSDRFFAERPEGSVSTLKIQRTQQEDSAVYLCASSLPFGYSKAQSTYEQYFGPGTRLTVT.

The chain has TRBV2 and TRBJ1-1; D unclear. Germline V lookup: CDR1 SNHLY, CDR2 FYNNEI. V lost 6 bases and J 1 base, leaving 9 bases between the germline ends. CDR3 length: 13 residues. CDR3 sequence reads: CASRTSKNTEAFF. The CDR3 DNA reads TGTGCCAGCAGAACGTCTAAGAACACTGAAGCTTTCTTT.

The CDR3 nucleotides are TGTGCCAGCTCACCCCCGGGACAGGGAGTTGATGGCTACACCTTC. Translated, it gives CASSPPGQGVDGYTF. The rearrangement joins TRBV18 to TRBJ1-2; TRBD1 matches 9 bases. The CDR3 is made up of 15 amino acids. V was pared by 3 bases and J by 6 bases, with 8 bases of the junction left unmatched. Germline V gives CDR1 KGHSH, CDR2 LQKENI.

The chain joins TRBV6-4 to TRBJ1-5; D might be TRBD1 (6 bases). CDR1 is MRHNA and CDR2 is SNTAGT in the germline V gene. This CDR3 region has 16 residues. Trimming shortened V by 8 bases and J by 0 bases, and 17 bases separated the two germline ends. Written as DNA, the CDR3 is TGTGCCAGCGGCCGAGGGGGGACCTATAGCAATCAGCCCCAGCATTTT. It codes for CASGRGGTYSNQPQHF.

The count of this clone is one. This chain connects TRBV10-3 to TRBJ2-7; D perhaps matches TRBD1 (6 bases). V was clipped by 5 bases and J by 1 base, with 9 bases between them. The CDR3 sequence is 13 residues long. CDR1 is ENHRY and CDR2 is SYGVKD in the germline V gene. CDR3 protein: CAISRDISYEQYF. The CDR3 DNA follows: TGTGCCATCAGTCGGGACATTTCCTACGAGCAGTACTTC.

The rearrangement links TRBV18 to TRBJ2-7; TRBD1 matches at 7 bases. Germline assignment: CDR1 KGHSH and CDR2 LQKENI. J gave up 4 bases and V 2 bases, and 5 bases lay outside the gene matches. CDR3 length: 14 amino acids. CDR3 region: CASSPDRVRYEQYF. The CDR3 DNA reads as TGTGCCAGCTCACCAGACAGGGTTCGGTACGAGCAGTACTTC.

The J gene is TRBJ2-5, the V gene TRBV6-5; 7 bases are a match to TRBD2. The germline gives CDR1 MNHEY, CDR2 SVGAGI. This CDR3 comprises 13 residues. Trimming cost V 8 bases and J 4 bases; bases outside gene matches: 7. The DNA for the CDR3 is TGTGCCAGCTCGGGGAGGGTTCCAGAGACCCAGTACTTC. Translating gives CASSGRVPETQYF.

This chain uses TRBV5-4 with TRBJ1-5; 7 bases are shared with TRBD1. This CDR3 spans 17 amino acids. The junction had 19 bases not matched to a gene; V was cut back by 4 bases and J by 9 bases. CDR1 SGHNT and CDR2 YYREEE come from the germline V gene (reference sequence). CDR3 DNA: TGTGCCAGCAGCGCTCAGGGGGTTGCTGGCGTAATGGGGCCCCAGCATTTT. This translates into CASSAQGVAGVMGPQHF.

This chain uses TRBV9 with TRBJ2-5; D is unclear. Trimming shortened V by 0 bases and J by 3 bases, and 12 bases separated the two germline ends. The CDR3 contains 15 residues. The germline gives CDR1 SGDLS, CDR2 YYNGEE. The CDR3 sequence: CASSVEAKREETQYF. The CDR3 DNA sequence: TGTGCCAGCAGCGTAGAAGCGAAAAGGGAAGAGACCCAGTACTTC.

This clone has only one observation. This chain connects TRBV2 to TRBJ1-5; TRBD1 aligns across 9 bases. This CDR3 region has 15 residues. Germline V CDR1 and CDR2: SNHLY, FYNNEI. V gave up 6 bases and J gave up 6 bases; unmatched junction bases: 9. The CDR3 region is CASSDDRGAGQPQHF. The DNA for the CDR3 is TGTGCCAGCAGCGACGACAGGGGGGCGGGTCAGCCCCAGCATTTT.

The chain couples TRBV3-1 (or the pseudogene TRBV3-2) to TRBJ2-2; weak D call: TRBD1 (6 bases). The V end lost 1 base, the J end lost 0 bases, and 9 bases lay between the germline ends. This CDR3 region has 16 residues. From germline, CDR1 is LGHDT and CDR2 YNNKEL (reference sequence). The DNA for the CDR3 is TGTGCCAGCAGCCAAGGGACAGTCACGAACACCGGGGAGCTGTTTTTT. Its protein is CASSQGTVTNTGELFF.

The chain has TRBV5-6 and TRBJ2-4; D may be TRBD1 (6 bases). CDR1 and CDR2 from the germline V gene are SGHDT and YYEEEE. CDR3 size: 15 residues. Trimming pared 3 bases from V and 0 bases from J, leaving 10 bases between. Written as DNA, the CDR3 is TGTGCCAGCAGCTCAACAGGGCTAGCCAAAAACATTCAGTACTTC. It translates to CASSSTGLAKNIQYF.

This clone occurred once. The rearrangement uses TRBV7-2 and TRBJ2-3, with 7 bases aligning to TRBD2. CDR3 length equals 16 residues. Germline trimming cut 3 bases from V and 0 bases from J; bases unmatched to any gene: 6. Germline V gives CDR1 SGHTA, CDR2 FQGNSA. CDR3: CASSFLGGSSTDTQYF. The CDR3 DNA is TGTGCCAGCAGCTTTCTTGGCGGGAGCAGCACAGATACGCAGTATTTT.

The CDR3 region has the DNA TGTGCCAGCAGCGGGACAGTCCAAGAGACCCAGTACTTC. This encodes CASSGTVQETQYF. This chain connects TRBV6-5 to TRBJ2-5, with TRBD1 matching over 7 bases. Germline-derived CDR1 and CDR2 are MNHEY and SVGAGI. The CDR3 extends over 13 amino acids. The trim removed 6 bases at V and 1 base at J, leaving 2 bases unmatched.

The rearrangement uses TRBV4-1 and TRBJ1-2; perhaps TRBD1 as D (5 bases). Germline V gene sequence: CDR1 MGHRA, CDR2 YSYEKL. The CDR3 sequence is 18 residues long. Trimming removed 0 bases from V and 0 bases from J, with 17 bases in between. CDR3 loop: CASSQENSAGGANYGYTF. DNA for the CDR3: TGCGCCAGCAGCCAAGAGAATTCCGCCGGGGGAGCTAACTATGGCTACACCTTC.

J is TRBJ1-1 and V is TRBV6-6, with TRBD1 matching over 7 bases. CDR1 is MNHNY, CDR2 SVGAGI, per germline (reference sequence). The CDR3 totals 14 residues. Losses at the gene ends were 5 bases for V and 0 bases for J; bases not matched to a gene: 3. CDR3 amino acids: CASSTGVLNTEAFF. In DNA, the CDR3 is TGTGCCAGCAGTACAGGGGTTCTGAACACTGAAGCTTTCTTT.

A few counts support this clone. The chain links TRBV5-1 to TRBJ2-2; 8 bases align to TRBD2. The CDR3 totals 16 residues. The germline V gene has CDR1 SGHRS and CDR2 YFSETQ. Germline trimming cut 0 bases from V and 7 bases from J; bases unmatched to any gene: 8. This CDR3 is CASSLGAGVSGGELFF. As DNA, the CDR3 is TGCGCCAGCAGCTTGGGAGCGGGAGTGTCTGGCGGGGAGCTGTTTTTT.

The chain carries TRBV5-1 and TRBJ2-7; 9 bases match TRBD1. The V segment lost 1 base and the J segment 6 bases; nucleotides outside the gene matches: 8. The CDR3 length is 15 residues. The V gene's germline CDR1 is SGHRS and CDR2 YFSETQ. In DNA, the CDR3 is TGCGCCAGCAGCTTGAGGGGGACAGGGCTAATCGAGCAGTACTTC. Amino acids: CASSLRGTGLIEQYF.

V is TRBV6-5 and J is TRBJ2-1; tentatively, D is TRBD2 (6 bases). V lost 6 bases, J lost 5 bases, and 17 bases lay in between. CDR1 MNHEY and CDR2 SVGAGI come from the germline V gene. The CDR3 is 15 amino acids. The DNA of the CDR3 is TGTGCCAGCAGCCGAACCGGGACTCTCGACAATGAGCAGTTCTTC. It codes for CASSRTGTLDNEQFF.

V is TRBV28 and J is TRBJ1-6; no clear D. The length of the CDR3 is 11 residues. Trimming removed 5 bases from V and 12 bases from J, with 8 bases in between. Germline V gives CDR1 MDHEN, CDR2 SYDVKM. CDR3 nucleotides: TGTGCCAGCAGTGGGTTAAGACCCCTCCACTTT. It translates to CASSGLRPLHF.

Here the CDR3 reads CASSFDRAYGYTF. As DNA, the CDR3 is TGTGCCAGCAGTTTCGACAGAGCCTATGGCTACACCTTC. This chain links TRBV27 with TRBJ1-2; the D gene is possibly TRBD1 (5 bases). The CDR3 has 13 residues. Trimming removed 3 bases from V and 4 bases from J, with 9 bases in between. CDR1 is MNHEY and CDR2 is SMNVEV in the germline V gene (reference sequence).

The chain uses TRBV7-2 and TRBJ2-7; the D gene is possibly TRBD1 (5 bases). Germline assignment: CDR1 SGHTA and CDR2 FQGNSA. The CDR3 contains 18 residues. With 1 base removed from V and 1 base from J, the gap between germline ends came to 20 bases. CDR3 sequence reads: CASSLGVTAQYPSYEQYF. The CDR3 DNA reads TGTGCCAGCAGCTTAGGGGTGACAGCCCAATACCCTTCCTACGAGCAGTACTTC.

This clone appeared a single time. The CDR3 sequence is CASSLIPGSPLHF. DNA of the CDR3: TGTGCCAGCAGCTTGATCCCCGGGTCACCCCTCCACTTT. This sequence joins TRBV11-3 and TRBJ1-6, with no clear D. This CDR3 comprises 13 residues. Germline V gene sequence: CDR1 SGHNT, CDR2 YENEEA. V dropped 3 bases and J dropped 10 bases, with 10 bases sitting between them. The complete variable domain, with remaining parts taken from reference TRBV11-3 and TRBJ1-6, reads EAGVVQSPRYKIIEKKQPVAFWCNPISGHNTLYWYLQNLGQGPELLIRYENEEAVDDSQLPKDRFSAERLKGVDSTLKIQPAELGDSAVYLCASSLIPGSPLHFGNGTRLTVT.